The 3 T cell receptor beta chains reported below all come from one sample, sequenced in a study of vaccination and CD4 T cells after COVID-19. The treatment denotes: approximately 10-day PBMC culture with coronavirus spike peptide pools or control peptides (ViraFEST assay). Antigens for these TCRs are unknown. The Oncomine TCR Beta short-read assay sequenced DNA from cultured CD4+ T cells. TCRdb re-derived calls from the PCR reads in MiXCR, one entry per CDR3 protein. The repertoire has about 8,500 distinct CDR3 sequences, roughly 18% of them found once; the top ten carry 21%. The sequencing here drew on CD4+ T cells from blood, cultured in vitro, taken after SARS-CoV-2 vaccination. Every receptor here comes from a human donor who had recovered from COVID-19.

The V and J genes are TRBV20-1 and TRBJ1-1; tentatively, D is TRBD1 (5 bases). Germline CDR1 and CDR2: DFQATT and SNEGSKA (reference sequence). The CDR3 runs 14 residues. V was shortened by 3 bases and J by 1 base, with 12 bases between the two germline ends. The CDR3 is CSASYGHKNTEAFF. CDR3 coding DNA: TGCAGTGCTAGTTATGGACACAAGAACACTGAAGCTTTCTTT.

The chain employs TRBV4-1 and TRBJ2-7; TRBD2 might be the D (6 bases). The germline V and J ends were trimmed by 1 base and 3 bases, with 16 bases remaining between them. The germline V gene has CDR1 MGHRA and CDR2 YSYEKL. The CDR3 loop spans 16 amino acids. The DNA of the CDR3 is TGCGCCAGCAGCCAAGGGGCCCGCGGGGTGAACTACGAGCAGTACTTC. This gives the protein CASSQGARGVNYEQYF.

This clonotype occurred a few times. The V call is TRBV7-8, the J call TRBJ2-2; 8 positions agree with TRBD1. J was trimmed by 2 bases and V by 5 bases; bases with no gene match: 7. Germline CDR1 SGHVS, CDR2 FQNEAQ. The CDR3 consists of 16 residues. The CDR3 here is CASSPRQGQNTGELFF. DNA for the CDR3: TGTGCCAGCAGCCCAAGACAGGGGCAAAACACCGGGGAGCTGTTTTTT.